The next 26 T cell receptor beta chains were all read from a single sample in a study of T-cell reconstitution after alpha-beta-depleted transplantation in children. TCRbeta library construction was performed incorporating unique molecular identifiers. TCRdb itself ran the PCR reads through MiXCR, one entry per CDR3 protein. The sample contains around 380,000 distinct CDR3 sequences, 11% of which appear only once. The source material was PBMCs from the stem cell graft donor, sampled from the stem cell graft. The receptors come from a human donor who donated a stem cell graft to a child with acute myeloid leukemia.

This clonotype was picked up many times. A read error may produce the germline difference seen at one junction end. The chain couples TRBV25-1 to TRBJ2-5; D gene uncertain. Germline loops: CDR1 MGHDK, CDR2 SYGVNS. The CDR3 contains 11 residues. CDR3 DNA sequence: TGTGCCAGCACCGCTCAAGCGACCCAGTACTTC. Its protein product is CASTAQATQYF.

Many counts were recorded for this clonotype. The chain has TRBV6-2 or TRBV6-3 and TRBJ2-1; 15 bases align to TRBD2. CDR3 size: 15 residues. Trimming at V came to 6 bases and at J to 13 bases, leaving 10 bases not matched to a gene. Germline loops: CDR1 MNHEY, CDR2 SVGEGT. The CDR3 DNA follows: TGTGCCAGCAGGCCCGGGACTAGCGGGAGGTCAGACCAGTTCTTC. Translated: CASRPGTSGRSDQFF.

This clonotype was counted many times. CDR3 sequence (DNA): TGCGCCAGCAGTGTTGCAGGAATGGCAGATACGCAGTATTTT. Residues: CASSVAGMADTQYF. The V and J genes are TRBV10-1 and TRBJ2-3, with D hard to call. Germline lookup yields CDR1 WNHNN and CDR2 SYGVQD (reference sequence). This CDR3 region has 14 residues. The ends were cut back, 4 bases at V and 4 bases at J, with 12 bases in the middle.

This clonotype came up a few times. The chain combines TRBV21-1 with TRBJ2-2; the table's D gene call, TRBD2, was not cross checked with the DNA. TRBV21-1 is marked as a pseudogene. This CDR3 has 16 residues. The CDR3 here is CARRGARSGGTGELFF. CDR3 DNA: TGTGCCAGACGGGGGGCCCGTAGCGGGGGGACCGGGGAGCTGTTTTTT.

The chain has TRBV25-1 and TRBJ2-5; D remains unclear. The CDR3 loop spans 14 amino acids. Looked up from germline, CDR1 is MGHDK and CDR2 is SYGVNS. V was trimmed by 2 bases and J by 3 bases, leaving 10 bases between them. CDR3 in amino acids: CASSEVGNKETQYF. In DNA, the CDR3 is TGTGCCAGCAGTGAAGTTGGTAATAAAGAGACCCAGTACTTC.

The J gene is TRBJ2-3, the V gene TRBV5-5; TRBD2 might be the D (5 bases). The germline V gene has CDR1 SGHKS and CDR2 YYEKEE (reference sequence). V lost 1 base, J lost 3 bases, and 9 bases lay in between. CDR3 length: 14 residues. CDR3 in DNA: TGTGCCAGCAGCTTGAATCCGGGGACAGATACGCAGTATTTT. Protein product: CASSLNPGTDTQYF.

This clonotype was counted many times. This chain uses TRBV6-5 with TRBJ1-2; 7 bases align to TRBD1. Germline CDR1 reads MNHEY; CDR2 reads SVGAGI. Trimming took 4 bases from V and 2 from J; bases not matched to a gene: 4. The CDR3 length is 14 residues. The chain's CDR3 is CASSLTGTNYGYTF. The CDR3 nucleotides are TGTGCCAGCAGTTTGACAGGGACCAACTATGGCTACACCTTC.

V is TRBV5-8 and J is TRBJ1-4, with TRBD1 matching 8 bases. V lost 4 bases and J lost 6; bases outside the gene matches: 5. This CDR3 has 14 residues. Germline assignment: CDR1 SGHTS and CDR2 YDEGEE. In DNA, the CDR3 is TGTGCCAGCAGCCGGACAGGGTCGTATGAAAAACTGTTTTTT. Protein: CASSRTGSYEKLFF.

The V call is TRBV20-1, the J call TRBJ2-2; possibly TRBD1 for D (5 bases). The CDR3 is 12 residues long. Germline CDR1 is DFQATT and CDR2 is SNEGSKA (reference sequence). Deletions cut 5 bases from V and 5 bases from J, with 9 bases between. The CDR3 here is CSAQRQTGELFF. In DNA form, the CDR3 reads TGCAGTGCTCAGCGACAGACCGGGGAGCTGTTTTTT.

This clonotype has just a few counts. The chain links TRBV4-3 to TRBJ2-1; no clear D gene. The CDR3 has 14 amino acids. Germline assignment: CDR1 LGHNA and CDR2 YSLEER. Trimming removed 3 bases from V and 7 bases from J, with 13 bases in between. The chain's CDR3 is CASSQDHGWNEQFF. The CDR3 DNA follows: TGCGCCAGCAGCCAGGACCACGGCTGGAATGAGCAGTTCTTC.

V and J are TRBV7-2 and TRBJ1-4, with 9 bases aligning to TRBD1. J gave up 6 bases and V 5 bases, and 4 bases lay outside the gene matches. The CDR3 length is 14 residues. The germline V gene encodes CDR1 SGHTA and CDR2 FQGNSA. Written as DNA, the CDR3 is TGTGCCAGCAGCCCCCGACAGGGGGATGAAAAACTGTTTTTT. Protein product: CASSPRQGDEKLFF.

The rearrangement links TRBV7-9 to TRBJ1-5; 8 bases map to TRBD1. CDR1 is SEHNR, CDR2 FQNEAQ, per germline (reference sequence). The trim removed 5 bases at V and 6 bases at J, leaving 3 bases unmatched. The CDR3 has 13 amino acids. The CDR3 region is CASSKDRAQPQHF. CDR3 in DNA: TGTGCCAGCAGCAAGGACAGGGCTCAGCCCCAGCATTTT.

The V gene is TRBV20-1, the J gene TRBJ2-3; unclear D gene. Germline CDR1 DFQATT, CDR2 SNEGSKA (reference sequence). The CDR3 consists of 15 residues. Trimming pared 3 bases from V and 2 bases from J, leaving 15 bases between. The CDR3 region has the DNA TGCAGTGCTAGTCCTCCTAGGTCCCTCACAGATACGCAGTATTTT. Its protein product is CSASPPRSLTDTQYF.

This clonotype has a handful of counts. DNA of the CDR3: TGTGCCAGCAGCACAGCCCCTAATCTCATCGCAGATACGCAGTATTTT. The encoded protein is CASSTAPNLIADTQYF. The V and J genes are TRBV7-2 and TRBJ2-3; D remains unclear. The germline V gene has CDR1 SGHTA and CDR2 FQGNSA. This CDR3 contains 16 residues. V was shortened by 5 bases and J by 4 bases, with 19 bases between the two germline ends.

The chain uses TRBV12-3 or TRBV12-4 and TRBJ1-1; TRBD1 might be the D (5 bases). This CDR3 comprises 14 residues. V lost 2 bases to trimming and J lost 7 bases, with 14 bases between them. CDR3 nucleotide sequence: TGTGCCAGCAGTTTATGGAGGGGCCATAGTGAAGCTTTCTTT. Translating it yields CASSLWRGHSEAFF.

This clonotype has more than one count but fewer than ten. The V and J genes are TRBV11-2 and TRBJ2-7, with D uncertain. This CDR3 spans 12 amino acids. Trimming pared 4 bases from V and 8 bases from J, leaving 12 bases between. Germline assignment: CDR1 SGHAT and CDR2 FQNNGV. The CDR3 protein is CASSSGTPQQYV. The CDR3 DNA follows: TGTGCCAGCAGCTCCGGAACCCCCCAGCAGTACGTC.

V is TRBV20-1 and J is TRBJ1-4; TRBD1 agrees at 8 bases. Per germline, CDR1 DFQATT and CDR2 SNEGSKA (reference sequence). V was clipped by 4 bases and J by 4 bases; unmatched bases: 5. The CDR3 has 14 amino acids. This CDR3 reads CSATPGGLNEKLFF. The CDR3 coding sequence is TGCAGTGCTACACCAGGGGGCCTTAATGAAAAACTGTTTTTT.

This clonotype was observed a handful of times. The rearrangement links TRBV5-6 to TRBJ2-1; TRBD2 matches at 10 bases. Per germline, CDR1 SGHDT and CDR2 YYEEEE. The V segment lost 5 bases and the J segment 4 bases; nucleotides outside the gene matches: 6. The CDR3 is made up of 15 amino acids. Here the CDR3 DNA reads TGTGCCAGCAGTTATGGGACTAGCGCTTACAATGAGCAGTTCTTC. It yields the protein CASSYGTSAYNEQFF.

This chain links TRBV18 with TRBJ1-1; no firm D call. The CDR3 loop spans 16 amino acids. Between the trimmed V and J ends, which lost 1 base and 0 bases, there was a span of 12 bases. Germline CDR1 reads KGHSH; CDR2 reads LQKENI. The CDR3 coding sequence is TGTGCCAGCTCACCACTTGACGGACCACTGAACACTGAAGCTTTCTTT. The encoded protein is CASSPLDGPLNTEAFF.

This clonotype has ten or more counts. The chain has TRBV29-1 and TRBJ2-1; no clear D gene. V lost 1 base and J lost 4, with 5 bases in between. The V gene's germline CDR1 is SQVTM and CDR2 ANQGSEA. The length of the CDR3 is 12 residues. Here the CDR3 reads CSVEVRYNEQFF. The CDR3 nucleotides read TGCAGCGTTGAAGTCAGGTACAATGAGCAGTTCTTC.

CDR3 sequence reads: CASSQAGVEYTGELFF. Written as DNA, the CDR3 is TGTGCCAGCAGCCAAGCGGGGGTCGAGTACACCGGGGAGCTGTTTTTT. This rearrangement joins TRBV3-1 to TRBJ2-2, with D perhaps matching TRBD2 (6 bases). V was cut by 1 base and J by 3 bases, with 12 bases left in between. CDR1 is LGHDT, CDR2 YNNKEL, per germline (reference sequence). The CDR3 is 16 residues long.

The gene calls are TRBV6-5 and TRBJ1-1, with D possibly TRBD1 on 5 matching bases. Germline V CDR1 and CDR2: MNHEY, SVGAGI. CDR3 length equals 11 residues. V was clipped by 6 bases and J by 11 bases, with 13 bases between them. CDR3 amino acids: CASSVGAEAFF. CDR3 bases: TGTGCCAGCAGCGTCGGGGCCGAGGCTTTCTTT.

This clonotype was seen a handful of times. J is TRBJ1-1 and V is TRBV12-3 or TRBV12-4; D is possibly TRBD1 (6 bases). The ends were cut back, 5 bases at V and 1 base at J, with 17 bases in the middle. The length of the CDR3 is 16 residues. CDR3 DNA: TGTGCCAGCAGTCGGGGGACAACCCAAAAGAACACTGAAGCTTTCTTT. It encodes CASSRGTTQKNTEAFF.

The table lists this clonotype with many counts. The V and J genes are TRBV9 and TRBJ2-1, with 10 bases lining up with TRBD2. Germline assignment: CDR1 SGDLS and CDR2 YYNGEE. The CDR3 has 14 residues. Unmatched junction bases numbered 3, after V lost 4 bases and J lost 5 bases. The CDR3 nucleotides read TGTGCCAGCAGCCCGGGACTAGCGAACAATGAGCAGTTCTTC. Translation gives CASSPGLANNEQFF.

This clonotype was seen a handful of times. The CDR3 loop reads CASSGRDPRISETQYF. The CDR3 DNA reads TGTGCCAGCAGCGGCCGGGACCCCAGAATATCAGAGACCCAGTACTTC. J is TRBJ2-5 and V is TRBV9; D might be TRBD1 or TRBD2, each matching 5 bases. Germline V lookup: CDR1 SGDLS, CDR2 YYNGEE. V lost 3 bases to trimming and J lost 4 bases, with 19 bases between them. CDR3 length: 16 amino acids.

This clonotype was found a few times. The V gene is TRBV20-1, the J gene TRBJ1-4, with 7 positions matching TRBD1. There are 15 residues in the CDR3. Trimming removed 6 bases from V and 7 bases from J; junction bases left unmatched: 14. The germline V gene encodes CDR1 DFQATT and CDR2 SNEGSKA (reference sequence). The CDR3 sequence: CSARARQGRAEKLFF. The CDR3 nucleotides read TGCAGTGCCCGAGCTCGACAGGGTCGGGCTGAAAAACTGTTTTTT.